The TCR beta chain under discussion was sequenced for a study of PD-1 blockade in classical Hodgkin lymphoma. Study-wide findings and caveats: Compared with baseline, CD4+ but not CD8+ TCR diversity had risen significantly by C4D1. Baseline diversity resembling that of newly diagnosed patients was seen in complete responders. Among the patients, those starting nivolumab under 1 year after ASCT were excluded.

Libraries were prepared by immunoSEQ multiplex PCR; TCRdb keeps only in-frame clonotypes and omits some of them. The sample records 11,000 to 15,000 clones, 60% to 80% being singletons. Trimming removed 5 bases from V and 0 bases from J, with 15 bases in between. The germline V gene has CDR1 SGDLS and CDR2 YYNGEE. The CDR3 length is 15 residues. With regard to this clone: Its target is unknown.

All the patients suffered relapse after autologous stem cell transplantation, and brentuximab vedotin exposure differed. This receptor was obtained from a human donor with classical Hodgkin lymphoma. Material: peripheral blood mononuclear cells (PBMCs), obtained before the second cycle of nivolumab. This chain connects TRBV9 to TRBJ2-7; the D gene is possibly TRBD2 (6 bases). Written as DNA, the CDR3 is TGTGCCAGCAGTGGGGGGACGGGAAACTCCTACGAGCAGTACTTC. This translates into CASSGGTGNSYEQYF.